This TCR beta chain was identified during a study of cytomegalovirus exposure and HLA in healthy donors. Study-wide context: A prior analysis found about 110 million unique TCR beta sequences from 150 million to 200 million T cells. Unique TCRs numbering some 80 million, obtained from HLA-typed donors, made up an early data release.

The CDR3 runs to 15 residues. Germline trimming cut 3 bases from V and 4 bases from J; bases unmatched to any gene: 8. Germline CDR1 MNHNY, CDR2 SVGAGI (reference sequence). Study-level findings and limits: Differences between HLA loci emerged in a later analysis of TCR association rates, with DRB1 most and HLA-C fewest. Presence/absence analyses supposed approximately even sequencing depth among donors.

Researchers ran the PCR with 60 Vbeta and 13 Jbeta primers. The table came from immunoSEQ multiplex PCR; TCRdb's copy has only in-frame clones and leaves some out. The top ten hold about 7% of the sample, which has approximately 150,000 clones, 80% seen once. For this clone: Antigen: not known.

This TCR came from a man aged 25 to 45 in good health and CMV-seropositive. Sequencing input: PBMCs. This chain uses TRBV6-6 with TRBJ2-7; 8 nucleotides match TRBD1. In DNA, the CDR3 is TGTGCCAGCAGTTATGTTACAGGGGGAAGATACGAGCAGTACTTC. Amino acid sequence: CASSYVTGGRYEQYF.